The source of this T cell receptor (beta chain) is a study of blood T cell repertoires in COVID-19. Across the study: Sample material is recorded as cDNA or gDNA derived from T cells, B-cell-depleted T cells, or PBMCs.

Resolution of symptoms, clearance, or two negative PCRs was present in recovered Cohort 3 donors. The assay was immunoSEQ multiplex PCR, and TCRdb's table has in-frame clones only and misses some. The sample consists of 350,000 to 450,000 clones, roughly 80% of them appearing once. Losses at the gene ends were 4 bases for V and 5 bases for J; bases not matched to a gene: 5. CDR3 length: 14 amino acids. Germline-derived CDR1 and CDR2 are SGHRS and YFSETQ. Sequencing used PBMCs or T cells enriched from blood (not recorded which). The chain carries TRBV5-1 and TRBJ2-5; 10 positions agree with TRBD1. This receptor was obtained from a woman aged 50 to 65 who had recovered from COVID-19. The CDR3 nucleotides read TGCGCCAGCAGCAGGACAGGGGGTGAGGAGACCCAGTACTTC. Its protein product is CASSRTGGEETQYF.